These T cell receptor beta chains were read from a single sample in a study of cytomegalovirus exposure and HLA in healthy donors. The data were produced by immunoSEQ multiplex PCR, yet TCRdb's version contains in-frame clones alone and is incomplete. In the table there are 30,000 to 45,000 clones, about nine tenths of which are singletons. Sequences were obtained from PBMCs. The receptor source for this set is a woman aged 40-49 years in good health and CMV-seropositive. Each CDR3 is given with its conserved first and last residue. The D gene is left open where the match is weak. Clone size is shown for a subset of rows, as once, few, many or a class of expanded clone.

V gene	J gene	clone size	D gene	CDR3 protein	CDR3 DNA
TRBV6-1	TRBJ1-6	.	.	CASSGHYNSPLHF	TGTGCCAGCAGTGGACACTATAATTCACCCCTCCACTTT
TRBV19	TRBJ1-5	.	.	CASGGDRDQPQHF	TGTGCCAGTGGGGGGGACCGCGATCAGCCCCAGCATTTT
TRBV15	TRBJ1-5	.	.	CATSGRGGAFNQPQHF	TGTGCCACCAGCGGCCGGGGGGGGGCCTTCAATCAGCCCCAGCATTTT
TRBV18	TRBJ2-3	.	TRBD1	CASSHRDRGRDTQYF	TGTGCCAGCTCCCACCGGGACAGGGGACGAGATACGCAGTATTTT
TRBV5-5	TRBJ2-5	.	TRBD2	CASSLGLAGAIQETQYF	TGTGCCAGCAGCTTGGGGCTAGCGGGGGCCATCCAAGAGACCCAGTACTTC
TRBV7-9	TRBJ1-2	.	.	CASSRGGGGIYGYTF	TGTGCCAGCAGCCGCGGAGGAGGAGGAATCTATGGCTACACCTTC
TRBV9	TRBJ1-4	once	.	CASSPGQGWGEKLFF	TGCGCCAGCAGCCCAGGTCAGGGATGGGGTGAAAAACTGTTTTTT
TRBV4-2	TRBJ2-1	.	.	CASSQDGGNEQFF	TGTGCCAGCAGCCAAGACGGCGGCAATGAGCAGTTCTTC
TRBV6-5	TRBJ2-5	.	.	CASRFGLGAMYF	.
TRBV19	TRBJ2-5	.	TRBD2	CASSNWASGPTQYF	TGTGCCAGTAGTAATTGGGCTAGCGGCCCAACCCAGTACTTC
TRBV10-2	TRBJ1-2	.	TRBD1	CASRSGTGDGYTF	TGCGCCAGCAGGTCTGGGACAGGGGATGGCTACACCTTC
TRBV7-2	TRBJ2-4	.	.	CASSWTGTETRNIQYF	TGTGCCAGCAGCTGGACCGGGACAGAGACTAGAAACATTCAGTACTTC
TRBV19	TRBJ1-1	.	TRBD1	CASGQGGTEAFF	TGTGCCAGTGGACAGGGAGGCACTGAAGCTTTCTTT
TRBV7-2	TRBJ1-2	few	.	CASSFLRVGGYTF	TGTGCCAGCAGCTTTTTACGGGTTGGAGGCTACACCTTC
TRBV9	TRBJ1-6	.	.	CASSASGTFLPLHF	TGTGCCAGCAGCGCCTCCGGGACATTTTTGCCCCTCCACTTT
TRBV2	TRBJ1-1	.	.	CASRGTGGYTEAFF	TGTGCCAGCAGGGGGACCGGGGGATACACTGAAGCTTTCTTT
TRBV7-2	TRBJ2-5	once	.	CASSLGGPAGREQYF	TGTGCCAGCAGCTTAGGGGGGCCAGCGGGGCGGGAGCAGTACTTC
TRBV4-3	TRBJ1-1	.	.	CASSQDLAGTEAFF	TGCGCCAGCAGCCAAGATCTGGCGGGCACTGAAGCTTTCTTT
TRBV4-1	TRBJ2-7	.	TRBD2	CASSRGTRSEQYF	TGCGCCAGCAGCCGTGGGACTAGGAGCGAGCAGTACTTC
TRBV7-6	TRBJ2-1	.	TRBD2	CASSKGPGGSVNEQFF	TGTGCCAGCAGCAAAGGGCCGGGGGGATCTGTCAATGAGCAGTTCTTC
TRBV7-3	TRBJ1-5	.	TRBD1	CASRDPGGWDRAYQPQHF	TGTGCCAGCAGGGACCCAGGGGGGTGGGACAGGGCCTATCAGCCCCAGCATTTT
TRBV14	TRBJ2-1	once	.	CASSQDIAGPRYEQFF	TGTGCCAGCAGCCAAGATATTGCGGGTCCGCGGTATGAGCAGTTCTTC
TRBV7-2	TRBJ1-6	.	.	CASSPQGSPLHF	TGTGCCAGCAGCCCTCAGGGATCACCCCTCCACTTT
TRBV20-1	TRBJ2-1	once	.	CSANPGTEQFF	TGCAGTGCCAACCCCGGGACAGAGCAGTTCTTC
TRBV6-4	TRBJ1-2	few	.	CASSPRGPLSKHPNYGYTF	TGTGCCAGCAGTCCCAGGGGTCCCCTCTCAAAACACCCTAACTATGGCTACACCTTC
TRBV5-1	TRBJ1-5	.	TRBD1	CASSLDVRGKQPQHF	TGCGCCAGCAGCTTGGATGTCAGGGGGAAGCAGCCCCAGCATTTT
TRBV7-9	TRBJ2-2	.	.	CASSLEGVGELFF	TGTGCCAGCAGCTTAGAAGGAGTTGGGGAGCTGTTTTTT
TRBV11-2	TRBJ1-4	once	TRBD1	CASSAPGTGNEKLFF	TGTGCCAGCAGCGCACCCGGGACAGGGAATGAAAAACTGTTTTTT
TRBV9	TRBJ2-1	.	TRBD2	CASSVAGGGRYNEQFF	TGTGCCAGCAGCGTAGCGGGCGGGGGGAGGTACAATGAGCAGTTCTTC
TRBV7-9	TRBJ2-3	.	.	CASSPTGKHTQYF	TGTGCCAGCAGCCCGACGGGGAAACATACGCAGTATTTT
TRBV6-1	TRBJ2-1	.	TRBD1	CASSELRDRASYEQFF	TGTGCCAGCAGTGAGCTCCGGGACAGGGCTAGCTATGAGCAGTTCTTC
TRBV6-1	TRBJ1-1	.	.	CASTRDFRGAEAFF	TGTGCCAGCACCCGGGACTTCCGCGGCGCTGAAGCTTTCTTT
TRBV11-3	TRBJ2-5	.	TRBD1	CASSSATGAQYF	TGTGCCAGCAGCTCCGCGACAGGGGCCCAGTACTTC
TRBV4-3	TRBJ1-2	.	TRBD1	CASSHGQGVYGYTF	TGCGCCAGCAGCCACGGACAGGGGGTATATGGCTACACCTTC
TRBV19	TRBJ1-5	once	TRBD1	CASSTAPGRQGWNNQPQHF	TGTGCCAGTAGTACCGCACCCGGTAGACAGGGCTGGAACAATCAGCCCCAGCATTTT
TRBV11-2	TRBJ2-6	.	TRBD1	CASTQFGTGGTSGANVLTF	TGTGCCAGCACCCAATTTGGGACAGGGGGTACCTCTGGGGCCAACGTCCTGACTTTC
TRBV4-1	TRBJ1-2	.	.	CASSQGQGPYYGYTF	TGTGCCAGCAGCCAAGGGCAGGGGCCGTACTATGGCTACACCTTC
TRBV7-9	TRBJ1-1	.	TRBD1	CASSSRTGTTEAFF	TGTGCCAGCAGCTCTCGGACAGGGACCACTGAAGCTTTCTTT
TRBV6-6	TRBJ2-7	.	.	CASSLGQLGEQYF	TGTGCCAGCAGTCTAGGACAGTTAGGCGAGCAGTACTTC
TRBV18	TRBJ2-7	.	TRBD2	CASSLPGLAGDLSSYEQYF	TGTGCCAGCTCGCTACCGGGACTAGCGGGGGACCTGAGCTCCTACGAGCAGTACTTC
TRBV5-6	TRBJ2-7	.	TRBD1	CASSPGQHYEQYF	TGTGCCAGCAGCCCGGGACAGCACTACGAGCAGTACTTC
TRBV7-9	TRBJ1-1	.	.	CASNLGGAMGNTEAFF	TGTGCCAGCAACCTGGGGGGGGCTATGGGGAACACTGAAGCTTTCTTT
TRBV19	TRBJ2-7	.	TRBD1	CASSATGAGEQYF	TGTGCCAGTAGTGCGACAGGGGCAGGCGAGCAGTACTTC
TRBV6-1	TRBJ1-5	.	.	CASSERQAGSLRQPQHF	TGTGCCAGCAGTGAAAGGCAGGCAGGCTCCCTTCGGCAGCCCCAGCATTTT
TRBV5-1	TRBJ1-5	once	TRBD1	CASSLRGGNQPQHF	TGCGCCAGCAGTCTCAGGGGGGGCAATCAGCCCCAGCATTTT
TRBV9	TRBJ2-2	.	.	CASSVEGQRNTGELFF	TGTGCCAGCAGCGTAGAAGGACAGAGAAACACCGGGGAGCTGTTTTTT
TRBV19	TRBJ1-4	.	.	CASRPQGPGKLFF	TGTGCCAGCAGACCCCAGGGGCCCGGAAAACTGTTTTTT
TRBV2	TRBJ2-5	.	TRBD1	CASNRGQETQYF	TGTGCCAGCAACAGGGGGCAAGAGACCCAGTACTTC